Presented here are 24 T cell receptor beta chains from one specimen sequenced in a study of OX40 agonist ivuxolimab in advanced cancers. Profiling relied on immunoSEQ multiplex PCR, and the TCRdb table lists in-frame clones only, not all of them. The sample lists 50,000 to 70,000 clones, roughly 87% occurring once. The material sequenced was CD4+ or CD8+ T cells sorted from blood, taken in a trial of the OX40 agonist ivuxolimab. The origin of the receptors is an adult with an advanced solid tumor such as melanoma, head and neck, liver or kidney cancer.

The genes are TRBV2 and TRBJ2-1; TRBD1 is a possible D gene (5 bases). Trimming cost V 3 bases and J 4 bases, with 10 bases left between them. Germline CDR1 SNHLY, CDR2 FYNNEI. The CDR3 has 14 residues. The DNA for the CDR3 is TGTGCCAGCAGTGAGTCAGGGATGTACAATGAGCAGTTCTTC. It translates to CASSESGMYNEQFF.

This clone was found once. The chain recombines TRBV11-2 with TRBJ1-3, with D perhaps TRBD1 (5 bases). Looked up from germline, CDR1 is SGHAT and CDR2 is FQNNGV. This CDR3 is built from 14 residues. The V and J ends lost 6 bases and 0 bases respectively, with 9 bases between them. The CDR3 nucleotides read TGTGCCAGCAGTTCAGGGTACTCTGGAAACACCATATATTTT. Translation: CASSSGYSGNTIYF.

This chain joins TRBV4-2 and TRBJ1-5; no clear D. The germline V and J ends were trimmed by 0 bases and 1 base, with 7 bases remaining between them. The CDR3 sequence is 15 residues long. The V gene's germline CDR1 is LGHNA and CDR2 YNFKEQ. CDR3 residues: CASSQETVSNQPQHF. CDR3 nucleotides: TGTGCCAGCAGCCAAGAAACAGTAAGCAATCAGCCCCAGCATTTT.

The chain couples TRBV19 to TRBJ2-2, with 10 bases identical to TRBD2. Germline V CDR1 and CDR2: LNHDA, SQIVND (reference sequence). With V trimmed by 3 bases and J by 8 bases, 12 bases remained unmatched. CDR3 size: 17 residues. CDR3 DNA sequence: TGTGCCAGTAGTATTGGCCTAGCGGGGGACCCACTTGGGGAGCTGTTTTTT. This translates into CASSIGLAGDPLGELFF.

This clone was observed a few times. The gene calls are TRBV6-1 and TRBJ2-7; 8 nucleotides line up with TRBD1. Unmatched junction bases numbered 4, after V lost 6 bases and J lost 3 bases. Germline CDR1 is MNHNS and CDR2 is SASEGT. This CDR3 contains 13 residues. Here the CDR3 reads CASRQGQVYEQYV. CDR3 DNA: TGTGCCAGCAGACAGGGACAGGTCTACGAGCAGTACGTC.

The chain is built from TRBV30 and TRBJ2-5, with 7 positions matching TRBD2. Trimming cost V 2 bases and J 2 bases; bases outside gene matches: 2. Germline V lookup: CDR1 GTSNPN, CDR2 SVGIG (reference sequence). The CDR3 is 13 amino acids. The DNA of the CDR3 is TGTGCCTGGAGTCCTAGCGGACAAGAGACCCAGTACTTC. Translation: CAWSPSGQETQYF.

A single count supports this clone. The junction departs from germline at one end; a sequencing error may be responsible. This chain joins TRBV27 and TRBJ1-4; TRBD1 might be the D (6 bases). Germline assignment: CDR1 MNHEY and CDR2 SMNVEV (reference sequence). CDR3 size: 14 residues. The CDR3 loop reads CASGFTGAQEKLFF. In DNA, the CDR3 is TGTGCCAGCGGTTTCACGGGGGCCCAAGAAAAACTGTTTTTT.

In DNA, the CDR3 is TGCAGCGTTGATCTGTCCGGGGACTATGGCTACACCTTC. It codes for CSVDLSGDYGYTF. This sequence joins TRBV29-1 and TRBJ1-2; D not resolved. The CDR3 spans 13 residues. Germline loops: CDR1 SQVTM, CDR2 ANQGSEA. V was cut by 3 bases and J by 3 bases, with 11 bases left in between.

This chain links TRBV5-1 with TRBJ2-3, with TRBD2 identical over 7 bases. The V gene's germline CDR1 is SGHRS and CDR2 YFSETQ. V lost 0 bases and J lost 0; bases outside the gene matches: 4. The CDR3 spans 16 residues. The CDR3 coding sequence is TGCGCCAGCAGCTTGGAATTTAGCGGGAGCACAGATACGCAGTATTTT. The encoded protein is CASSLEFSGSTDTQYF.

The rearrangement links TRBV2 to TRBJ1-3; 8 bases match TRBD1. The CDR3 sequence is 17 residues long. Germline CDR1 reads SNHLY; CDR2 reads FYNNEI. V lost 6 bases and J lost 1; bases outside the gene matches: 11. Here the CDR3 DNA reads TGTGCCAGCAGACCCACCGGGACAGGATTATCTGGAAACACCATATATTTT. Protein product: CASRPTGTGLSGNTIYF.

The J gene is TRBJ1-1, the V gene TRBV11-2; D may be TRBD1 (6 bases). The CDR3 spans 12 residues. Trimming pared 5 bases from V and 7 bases from J, leaving 11 bases between. Germline CDR1 reads SGHAT; CDR2 reads FQNNGV. CDR3: CASSVGGFEAFF. The CDR3 bases are TGTGCCAGCAGCGTAGGGGGGTTTGAAGCTTTCTTT.

The V and J genes are TRBV19 and TRBJ1-1; D gene unclear. From germline, CDR1 is LNHDA and CDR2 SQIVND (reference sequence). The CDR3 has 11 residues. V was cut by 5 bases and J by 10 bases, with 11 bases left in between. The CDR3 nucleotides read TGTGCCAGTAGTGCTGGATTTGGAGCTTTCTTT. Protein: CASSAGFGAFF.

The chain is built from TRBV10-3 and TRBJ2-5; 9 bases are a match to TRBD1. Trimming removed 11 bases from V and 4 bases from J; junction bases left unmatched: 17. The CDR3 has 16 amino acids. Per germline, CDR1 ENHRY and CDR2 SYGVKD. The chain's CDR3 is CALWGGLDRGSETQYF. The CDR3 DNA is TGTGCCCTATGGGGGGGGTTGGACAGGGGTTCAGAGACCCAGTACTTC.

The chain carries TRBV5-8 and TRBJ2-7, with D possibly TRBD1 on 6 matching bases. The CDR3 extends over 17 amino acids. Between the trimmed V and J ends, which lost 0 bases and 4 bases, there was a span of 20 bases. CDR1 is SGHTS and CDR2 is YDEGEE in the germline V gene. The CDR3 sequence: CASSLGGQLHHGYEQYF. In nucleotides, the CDR3 is TGTGCCAGCAGCTTGGGTGGACAGCTCCACCACGGGTACGAGCAGTACTTC.

The CDR3 nucleotides are TGTGCCAGCTCACCCCGGGACCCCGGTCCCAATGAGCAGTTCTTC. Residues: CASSPRDPGPNEQFF. The chain joins TRBV18 to TRBJ2-1; perhaps D is TRBD1 or TRBD2 (5 bases each). Looked up from germline, CDR1 is KGHSH and CDR2 is LQKENI. The CDR3 is 15 amino acids. Trimming removed 3 bases from V and 6 bases from J, with 15 bases in between.

The chain joins TRBV4-3 to TRBJ1-1; perhaps TRBD1 as D (6 bases). This CDR3 spans 15 amino acids. The V end lost 4 bases, the J end lost 0 bases, and 12 bases lay between the germline ends. Germline V CDR1 and CDR2: LGHNA, YSLEER. CDR3 amino acids: CASSPRQVMNTEAFF. Here the CDR3 DNA reads TGCGCCAGCAGCCCACGACAGGTAATGAACACTGAAGCTTTCTTT.

This clone was counted between two and nine times. The chain combines TRBV7-6 with TRBJ2-2; possible D gene TRBD2, 6 bases. Germline CDR1 is SGHVS and CDR2 is FNYEAQ. V lost 1 base to trimming and J lost 7 bases, with 7 bases between them. The CDR3 consists of 13 residues. This chain's CDR3 is CASSLDSGGELFF. CDR3 nucleotides: TGTGCCAGCAGCTTAGATAGCGGCGGGGAGCTGTTTTTT.

This clone occurred a few times. V and J are TRBV6-6 and TRBJ1-5; D gene ambiguous. The CDR3 consists of 16 residues. With 2 bases removed from V and 3 bases from J, the gap between germline ends came to 14 bases. CDR1 MNHNY and CDR2 SVGAGI come from the germline V gene (reference sequence). Written as DNA, the CDR3 is TGTGCCAGCAGTTACGTATCGTCAGCCTACAATCAGCCCCAGCATTTT. It specifies CASSYVSSAYNQPQHF.

The chain carries TRBV7-9 and TRBJ2-1; 7 nucleotides match TRBD1. V shed 6 bases, J shed 0 bases, and the junction held 8 bases outside the gene matches. Germline assignment: CDR1 SEHNR and CDR2 FQNEAQ (reference sequence). The CDR3 totals 16 residues. CDR3 sequence: CASSQGVYPSYNEQFF. CDR3 bases: TGTGCCAGCAGTCAGGGGGTCTACCCCTCCTACAATGAGCAGTTCTTC.

This rearrangement joins TRBV6-5 to TRBJ1-2, with D possibly being TRBD1 (6 bases). This CDR3 spans 14 amino acids. V dropped 4 bases and J dropped 3 bases, with 12 bases sitting between them. Germline loops: CDR1 MNHEY, CDR2 SVGAGI. CDR3 DNA sequence: TGTGCCAGCAGTTCCCTCGGGACACACTATGGCTACACCTTC. Residues: CASSSLGTHYGYTF.

This clone came up a few times. The J gene is TRBJ1-6, the V gene TRBV4-1; D gene ambiguous. CDR1 is MGHRA, CDR2 YSYEKL, per germline. The CDR3 is made up of 14 amino acids. Trimming removed 1 base from V and 6 bases from J, with 7 bases in between. The CDR3 protein is CASSQGTGNSPLHF. CDR3 nucleotides: TGCGCCAGCAGCCAAGGTACGGGTAATTCACCCCTCCACTTT.

This chain joins TRBV29-1 and TRBJ1-2; D is unresolved. With 0 bases removed from V and 2 bases from J, the gap between germline ends came to 10 bases. The CDR3 consists of 14 residues. Germline V gene lookup returns CDR1 SQVTM and CDR2 ANQGSEA. CDR3: CSVEEGDSNYGYTF. Written as DNA, the CDR3 is TGCAGCGTTGAAGAGGGAGACTCCAACTATGGCTACACCTTC.

V usage is TRBV11-2 and J usage is TRBJ2-1; no reliable D call. This CDR3 has 13 amino acids. V was trimmed by 1 base and J by 7 bases, leaving 8 bases between them. Germline CDR1 reads SGHAT; CDR2 reads FQNNGV. Here the CDR3 DNA reads TGTGCCAGCAGCTTAGTCGACTTAAATGAGCAGTTCTTC. This translates into CASSLVDLNEQFF.

CDR3 amino acids: CASSPGLADLSTDTQYF. The CDR3 DNA follows: TGTGCCAGCAGCCCAGGACTAGCGGATCTTAGCACAGATACGCAGTATTTT. The chain joins TRBV7-6 to TRBJ2-3; 10 nucleotides align to TRBD2. The V gene's germline CDR1 is SGHVS and CDR2 FNYEAQ. The CDR3 has 17 residues. The V segment lost 5 bases and the J segment 0 bases; nucleotides outside the gene matches: 8.